The text below deals with one T cell receptor beta chain. A read error may produce the germline difference seen at one junction end. The data originate from a study of OX40 agonist ivuxolimab in advanced cancers. Study at large: The study gave patients intravenous ivuxolimab at 0.01 to 10 mg/kg every 2 weeks. Partial responses occurred in Three dose-escalation patients, one with hepatocellular carcinoma and two with cutaneous melanoma.

CDR3 length: 17 amino acids. Germline CDR1 and CDR2: LGHNT and FRNRAP. Sequenced by immunoSEQ multiplex PCR; TCRdb stores in-frame clones only, minus some. Among about 50,000 clones listed, approximately 89% were seen once. Excluded were patients having autoimmune disease history or systemic immunosuppression. The receptor's source is an adult with an advanced solid tumor such as melanoma, head and neck, liver or kidney cancer. Sequenced here: CD4+ or CD8+ T cells sorted from blood, sampled in a trial of the OX40 agonist ivuxolimab. The chain carries TRBV12-5 and TRBJ1-2; possible D gene TRBD1, 6 bases. CDR3 in DNA: TGTGCTAGTGGTTCGACCACAAATGGGGGGGCTAAGTATGGCTACACCTTC. Its protein product is CASGSTTNGGAKYGYTF.